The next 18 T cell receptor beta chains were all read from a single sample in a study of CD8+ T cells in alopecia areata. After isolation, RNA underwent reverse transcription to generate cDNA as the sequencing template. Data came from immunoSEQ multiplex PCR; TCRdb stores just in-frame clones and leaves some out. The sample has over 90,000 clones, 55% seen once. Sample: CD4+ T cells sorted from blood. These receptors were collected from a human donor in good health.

The CDR3 sequence: CASARGSGANVLTF. CDR3 DNA: TGTGCCAGCGCTAGAGGCTCTGGGGCCAACGTCCTGACTTTC. The genes are TRBV2 and TRBJ2-6; D is undetermined. V was clipped by 8 bases and J by 0 bases, with 8 bases between them. Germline loops: CDR1 SNHLY, CDR2 FYNNEI. CDR3 length equals 14 residues.

The CDR3 protein is CASSESPAGGNEKLFF. The CDR3, as DNA: TGTGCCAGCAGTGAATCCCCCGCAGGAGGGAATGAAAAACTGTTTTTT. The chain combines TRBV2 with TRBJ1-4, with D hard to call. With 2 bases removed from V and 5 bases from J, the gap between germline ends came to 15 bases. Per germline, CDR1 SNHLY and CDR2 FYNNEI. The CDR3 is made up of 16 amino acids.

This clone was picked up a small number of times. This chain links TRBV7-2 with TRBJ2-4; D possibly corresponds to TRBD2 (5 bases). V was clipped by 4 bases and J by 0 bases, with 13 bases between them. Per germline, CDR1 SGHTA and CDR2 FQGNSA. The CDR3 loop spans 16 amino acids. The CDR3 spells CASSSLGSLAKNIQYF. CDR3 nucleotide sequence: TGTGCCAGCAGCTCCCTGGGGAGCCTAGCCAAAAACATTCAGTACTTC.

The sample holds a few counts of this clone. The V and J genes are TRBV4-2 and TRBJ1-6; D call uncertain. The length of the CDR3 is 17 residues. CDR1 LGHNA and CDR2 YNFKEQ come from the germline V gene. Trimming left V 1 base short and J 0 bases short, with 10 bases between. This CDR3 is CASSQGQASSYNSPLHF. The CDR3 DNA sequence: TGTGCCAGCAGCCAAGGGCAAGCGAGCTCCTATAATTCACCCCTCCACTTT.

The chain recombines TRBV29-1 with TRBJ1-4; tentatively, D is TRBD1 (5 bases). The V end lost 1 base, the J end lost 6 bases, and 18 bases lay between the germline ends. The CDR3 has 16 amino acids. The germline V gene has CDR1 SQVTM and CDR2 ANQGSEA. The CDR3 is CSVEVQPGRDYEKLFF. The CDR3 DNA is TGCAGCGTTGAAGTGCAACCAGGGAGGGACTATGAAAAACTGTTTTTT.

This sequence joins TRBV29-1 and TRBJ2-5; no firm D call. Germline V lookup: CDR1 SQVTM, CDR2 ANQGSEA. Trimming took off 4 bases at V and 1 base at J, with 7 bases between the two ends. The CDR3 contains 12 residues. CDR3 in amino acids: CSVAGPQETQYF. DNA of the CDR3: TGCAGCGTTGCGGGCCCCCAAGAGACCCAGTACTTC.

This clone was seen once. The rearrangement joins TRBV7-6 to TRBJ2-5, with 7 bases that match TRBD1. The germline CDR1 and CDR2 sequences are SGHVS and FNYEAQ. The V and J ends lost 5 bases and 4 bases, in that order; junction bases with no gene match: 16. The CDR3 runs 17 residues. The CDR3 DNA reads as TGTGCCAGCAGCAAACTACCCTTCGACAGGGCGGCAGAGACCCAGTACTTC. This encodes CASSKLPFDRAAETQYF. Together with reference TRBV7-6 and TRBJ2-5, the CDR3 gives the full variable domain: GAGVSQSPRYKVTKRGQDVALRCDPISGHVSLYWYRQALGQGPEFLTYFNYEAQQDKSGLPNDRFSAERPEGSISTLTIQRTEQRDSAMYRCASSKLPFDRAAETQYFGPGTRLLVL.

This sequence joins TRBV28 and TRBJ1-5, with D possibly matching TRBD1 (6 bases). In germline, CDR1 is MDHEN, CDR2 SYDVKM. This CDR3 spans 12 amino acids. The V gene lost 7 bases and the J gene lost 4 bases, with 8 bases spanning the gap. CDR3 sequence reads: CASNRGNQPQHF. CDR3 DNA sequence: TGTGCCAGCAATAGGGGGAATCAGCCCCAGCATTTT.

The CDR3 here is CAWSVPVGRGNQPQHF. As DNA, the CDR3 is TGTGCCTGGAGTGTACCCGTGGGGAGGGGGAATCAGCCCCAGCATTTT. The chain uses TRBV30 and TRBJ1-5, with a tentative D call TRBD1 (6 bases). Germline CDR1 is GTSNPN and CDR2 is SVGIG (reference sequence). The CDR3 has 16 amino acids. V was clipped by 0 bases and J by 4 bases, with 16 bases between them.

The CDR3 here is CSVEAGTGRYYGYTF. CDR3 coding DNA: TGCAGCGTTGAGGCCGGGACAGGGAGATACTATGGCTACACCTTC. The chain is built from TRBV29-1 and TRBJ1-2; 9 nucleotides match TRBD1. The CDR3 consists of 15 residues. With V trimmed by 3 bases and J by 3 bases, 8 bases remained unmatched. In germline, CDR1 is SQVTM, CDR2 ANQGSEA. Supplemented by reference TRBV29-1 and TRBJ1-2, the full variable domain reads SAVISQKPSRDICQRGTSLTIQCQVDSQVTMMFWYRQQPGQSLTLIATANQGSEATYESGFVIDKFPISRPNLTFSTLTVSNMSPEDSSIYLCSVEAGTGRYYGYTFGSGTRLTVV.

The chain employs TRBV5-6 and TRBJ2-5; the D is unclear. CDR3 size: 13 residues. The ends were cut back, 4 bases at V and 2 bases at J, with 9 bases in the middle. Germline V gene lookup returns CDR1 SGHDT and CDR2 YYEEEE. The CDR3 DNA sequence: TGTGCCAGCAGCCGAAGGTCACAAGAGACCCAGTACTTC. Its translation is CASSRRSQETQYF.

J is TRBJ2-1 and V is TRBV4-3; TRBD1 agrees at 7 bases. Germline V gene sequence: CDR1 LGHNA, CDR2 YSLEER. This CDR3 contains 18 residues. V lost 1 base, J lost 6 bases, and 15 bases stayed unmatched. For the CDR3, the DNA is TGCGCCAGCAGCCAAGCTTATCTTGGGACAGAGGCACCCAATGAGCAGTTCTTC. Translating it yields CASSQAYLGTEAPNEQFF.

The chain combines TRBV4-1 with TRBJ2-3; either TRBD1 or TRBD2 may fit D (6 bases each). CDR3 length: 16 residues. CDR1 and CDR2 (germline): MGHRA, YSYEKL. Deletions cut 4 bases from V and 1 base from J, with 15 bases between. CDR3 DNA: TGCGCCAGCAGCCGGGGGACGGGGGCAGGCACAGATACGCAGTATTTT. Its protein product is CASSRGTGAGTDTQYF.

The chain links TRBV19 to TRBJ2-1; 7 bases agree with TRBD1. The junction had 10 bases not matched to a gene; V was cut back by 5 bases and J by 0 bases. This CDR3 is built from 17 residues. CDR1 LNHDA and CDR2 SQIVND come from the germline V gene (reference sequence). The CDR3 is CASSAGQARSSYNEQFF. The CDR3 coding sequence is TGTGCCAGTAGTGCAGGACAGGCCAGGAGCTCCTACAATGAGCAGTTCTTC.

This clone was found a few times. CDR3 amino acids: CASSQETQYF. CDR3 coding DNA: TGCGCCAGCAGTCAAGAGACCCAGTACTTC. The chain carries TRBV5-1 and TRBJ2-5; no definite D call. The CDR3 sequence is 10 residues long. Germline V gene lookup returns CDR1 SGHRS and CDR2 YFSETQ. V was clipped by 5 bases and J by 2 bases, with 1 base between them.

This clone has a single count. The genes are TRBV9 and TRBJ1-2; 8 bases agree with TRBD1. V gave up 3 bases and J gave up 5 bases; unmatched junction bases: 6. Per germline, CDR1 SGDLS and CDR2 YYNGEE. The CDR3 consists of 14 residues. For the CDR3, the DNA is TGTGCCAGCAGCGGACAGGGGTCAGAGTATGGCTACACCTTC. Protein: CASSGQGSEYGYTF.

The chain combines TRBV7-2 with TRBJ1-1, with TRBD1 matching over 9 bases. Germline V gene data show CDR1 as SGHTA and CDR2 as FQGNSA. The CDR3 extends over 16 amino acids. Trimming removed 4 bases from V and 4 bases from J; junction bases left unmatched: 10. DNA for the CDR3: TGTGCCAGCAGCTCCACGAGGACAGGGGATAGCACTGAAGCTTTCTTT. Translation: CASSSTRTGDSTEAFF.

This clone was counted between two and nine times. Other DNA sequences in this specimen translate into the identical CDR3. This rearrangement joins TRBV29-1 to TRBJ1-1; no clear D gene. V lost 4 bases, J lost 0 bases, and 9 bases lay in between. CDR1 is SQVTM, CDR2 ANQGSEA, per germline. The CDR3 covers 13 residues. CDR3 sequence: CSVAGRLNTEAFF. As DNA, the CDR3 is TGCAGCGTTGCAGGCCGATTGAACACTGAAGCTTTCTTT.